This passage covers 14 T cell receptor beta chains from one sample sequenced in a study of T-cell memory formation after mild COVID-19. Using its own MiXCR run on the 5' RACE reads, TCRdb lists one record per CDR3 protein. The sample has about 500,000 distinct CDR3 sequences, about 20% seen once. The material sequenced was PBMCs or a T cell subset sorted from them (not recorded which). Receptor source: an adult woman who had mild COVID-19 (a few samples of this study predate the infection). Cell type and time point are not known.

This rearrangement joins TRBV27 to TRBJ2-1; TRBD2 matches 10 bases. The CDR3 has 13 residues. Germline V gives CDR1 MNHEY, CDR2 SMNVEV (reference sequence). The trim removed 6 bases at V and 10 bases at J, leaving 6 bases unmatched. The CDR3 DNA follows: TGTGCCAGCAGGAAGACAGCGGGAGGGGAGCAGTTCTTC. This encodes CASRKTAGGEQFF.

This clonotype was detected a few times. The gene calls are TRBV10-3 and TRBJ2-3; either TRBD1 or TRBD2 may supply D (5 bases each). Germline loops: CDR1 ENHRY, CDR2 SYGVKD. Trimming cost V 6 bases and J 0 bases, with 10 bases left between them. The CDR3 has 14 residues. CDR3 residues: CAIRPGPSTDTQYF. In nucleotides, the CDR3 is TGTGCCATCAGGCCGGGACCGAGCACAGATACGCAGTATTTT.

This clonotype was seen at least ten times. This rearrangement joins TRBV12-3 or TRBV12-4 to TRBJ2-3; either TRBD1 or TRBD2 may supply D (6 bases each). The length of the CDR3 is 17 residues. The V end was cut by 0 bases, the J end by 4 bases, with 17 bases between. The CDR3 coding sequence is TGTGCCAGCAGTTTAGCGTGGGGGGCCTTTTTTGCAGATACGCAGTATTTT. It codes for CASSLAWGAFFADTQYF.

There are many counts of this clonotype. The gene calls are TRBV7-9 and TRBJ1-1; no clear D gene. V lost 1 base, J lost 8 bases, and 8 bases lay in between. Germline V CDR1 and CDR2: SEHNR, FQNEAQ (reference sequence). The CDR3 is 12 residues long. The CDR3 coding sequence is TGTGCCAGCAGCTTAGGAGTTGTAGAAGCTTTCTTT. It specifies CASSLGVVEAFF. The full variable domain, rest sourced from reference TRBV7-9 and TRBJ1-1, is DTGVSQNPRHKITKRGQNVTFRCDPISEHNRLYWYRQTLGQGPEFLTYFQNEAQLEKSRLLSDRFSAERPKGSFSTLEIQRTEQGDSAMYLCASSLGVVEAFFGQGTRLTVV.

The chain joins TRBV24-1 to TRBJ2-1; D is undetermined. V was pared by 5 bases and J by 1 base, with 2 bases between. Germline loops: CDR1 KGHDR, CDR2 SFDVKD. This CDR3 is 12 amino acids long. This CDR3 is CATSGSYNEQFF. The DNA for the CDR3 is TGTGCCACCAGTGGTTCCTACAATGAGCAGTTCTTC.

The chain recombines TRBV20-1 with TRBJ2-3; 9 bases are shared with TRBD2. Unmatched junction bases numbered 5, after V lost 2 bases and J lost 5 bases. Germline loops: CDR1 DFQATT, CDR2 SNEGSKA (reference sequence). The length of the CDR3 is 14 residues. The CDR3 DNA reads TGCAGTGCTAGACTAGCGGGGCGCCTAGATACGCAGTATTTT. It yields the protein CSARLAGRLDTQYF.

This clonotype was detected many times. CDR3 sequence reads: CASSLEVGIYYGYTF. CDR3 nucleotides: TGTGCCAGCAGCTTAGAAGTGGGGATTTACTATGGCTACACCTTC. The chain joins TRBV7-9 to TRBJ1-2; D is uncertain. CDR3 size: 15 residues. Trimming left V 1 base short and J 3 bases short, with 12 bases between. The germline V gene has CDR1 SEHNR and CDR2 FQNEAQ (reference sequence).

J is TRBJ1-2 and V is TRBV3-1; the D is unclear. From germline, CDR1 is LGHDT and CDR2 YNNKEL (reference sequence). CDR3 size: 15 residues. Trimming stripped 0 bases from V and 11 bases from J, with 19 bases between. In nucleotides, the CDR3 is TGTGCCAGCAGCCAAGAAGAGGGCAAACAAGGCGGGTACACCTTC. Amino acid sequence: CASSQEEGKQGGYTF. Looking up the rest from reference TRBV3-1 and TRBJ1-2 gives the full variable domain: DTAVSQTPKYLVTQMGNDKSIKCEQNLGHDTMYWYKQDSKKFLKIMFSYNNKELIINETVPNRFSPKSPDKAHLNLHINSLELGDSAVYFCASSQEEGKQGGYTFGSGTRLTVV.

The CDR3 nucleotides are TGCGCCAGCAGCTTGGGTGGATTAGGACAGTTGGGCACTGAAGCTTTCTTT. It translates to CASSLGGLGQLGTEAFF. This chain uses TRBV5-1 with TRBJ1-1; possible D gene TRBD1, 6 bases. The CDR3 runs 17 residues. The germline gives CDR1 SGHRS, CDR2 YFSETQ. V shed 0 bases and J shed 4 bases, with 19 bases lying between them.

The chain recombines TRBV6-1 with TRBJ1-5; D gene uncertain. CDR1 and CDR2 from the germline V gene are MNHNS and SASEGT. V lost 4 bases to trimming and J lost 3 bases, with 13 bases between them. The CDR3 runs 15 residues. CDR3 in DNA: TGTGCCAGCAGTGTACCCGGGTTCTCCAATCAGCCCCAGCATTTT. Amino acid sequence: CASSVPGFSNQPQHF.

The table lists this clonotype with a few counts. The V call is TRBV2, the J call TRBJ1-1; weak D call: TRBD1 (6 bases). CDR3 length equals 14 residues. V lost 0 bases to trimming and J lost 7 bases, with 12 bases between them. Germline V gene sequence: CDR1 SNHLY, CDR2 FYNNEI. CDR3 sequence: CASSEAGQRVEAFF. The CDR3 DNA is TGTGCCAGCAGTGAAGCTGGACAGAGGGTTGAAGCTTTCTTT. The complete variable domain, with remaining parts taken from reference TRBV2 and TRBJ1-1, reads EPEVTQTPSHQVTQMGQEVILRCVPISNHLYFYWYRQILGQKVEFLVSFYNNEISEKSEIFDDQFSVERPDGSNFTLKIRSTKLEDSAMYFCASSEAGQRVEAFFGQGTRLTVV.

This clonotype turned up a few times. The V gene is TRBV3-1, the J gene TRBJ2-7, with TRBD2 matching over 11 bases. The CDR3 covers 15 residues. J gave up 3 bases and V 5 bases, and 6 bases lay outside the gene matches. The V gene's germline CDR1 is LGHDT and CDR2 YNNKEL (reference sequence). CDR3 protein: CASSSGLAGLYEQYF. The CDR3 DNA sequence: TGTGCCAGCAGCTCCGGACTAGCGGGCCTCTACGAGCAGTACTTC.

The chain couples TRBV5-5 to TRBJ2-5; 10 bases agree with TRBD1. The CDR3 runs to 16 residues. Germline values: CDR1 SGHKS, CDR2 YYEKEE (reference sequence). The V gene end was trimmed by 4 bases and the J gene end by 4 bases; junction bases not matched to a gene: 10. CDR3 coding DNA: TGTGCCAGCAGCGGATTGACAGGGGGCTCGGTAGAGACCCAGTACTTC. It codes for CASSGLTGGSVETQYF.

The rearrangement joins TRBV5-1 to TRBJ2-7, with 11 bases identical to TRBD2. V was pared by 5 bases and J by 3 bases, with 4 bases of the junction left unmatched. The V gene's germline CDR1 is SGHRS and CDR2 YFSETQ. CDR3 length: 14 residues. The CDR3 spells CASSRTSGGYEQYF. The CDR3 DNA is TGCGCCAGCAGTCGAACTAGCGGGGGCTACGAGCAGTACTTC.